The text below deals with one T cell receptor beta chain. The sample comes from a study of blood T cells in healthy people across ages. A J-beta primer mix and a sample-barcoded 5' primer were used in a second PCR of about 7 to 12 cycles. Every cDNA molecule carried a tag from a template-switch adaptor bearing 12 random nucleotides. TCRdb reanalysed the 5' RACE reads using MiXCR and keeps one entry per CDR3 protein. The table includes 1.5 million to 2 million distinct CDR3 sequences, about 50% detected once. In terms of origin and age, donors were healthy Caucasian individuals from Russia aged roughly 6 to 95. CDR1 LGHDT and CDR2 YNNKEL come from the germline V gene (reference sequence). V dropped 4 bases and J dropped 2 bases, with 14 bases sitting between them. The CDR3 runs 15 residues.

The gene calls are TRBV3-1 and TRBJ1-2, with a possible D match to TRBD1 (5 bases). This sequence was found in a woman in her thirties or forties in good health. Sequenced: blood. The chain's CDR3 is CASSRLGGDNYGYTF. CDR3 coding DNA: TGTGCCAGCAGCCGACTCGGGGGGGACAACTATGGCTACACCTTC.